Shown below are 8 T cell receptor beta chains from a single sample sequenced in a study of T-cell reconstitution after alpha-beta-depleted transplantation in children. The TCRbeta library incorporated unique molecular identifiers. TCRdb re-called the PCR reads through MiXCR, storing one row per CDR3 protein. Of 750,000 to 950,000 distinct CDR3 sequences listed, 15% to 20% are singletons. The sample consisted of PBMCs, mostly from graft donor cells, taken 360 days after TCRalphabeta/CD19-depleted stem cell transplant. Receptors originate from a male patient younger than 18 who had a stem cell transplant for acute lymphoblastic leukemia, so the T cells may come from the graft donor.

The chain recombines TRBV18 with TRBJ2-7, with 7 nucleotides matching TRBD1. CDR3 length: 15 amino acids. CDR1 and CDR2 (germline): KGHSH, LQKENI. V lost 1 base and J lost 3; bases outside the gene matches: 6. The CDR3 DNA is TGTGCCAGCTCACCACTCTCGGCAGGGGGCTACGAGCAGTACTTC. This encodes CASSPLSAGGYEQYF. Complete variable domain (other parts from reference TRBV18 and TRBJ2-7): NAGVMQNPRHLVRRRGQEARLRCSPMKGHSHVYWYRQLPEEGLKFMVYLQKENIIDESGMPKERFSAEFPKEGPSILRIQQVVRGDSAAYFCASSPLSAGGYEQYFGPGTRLTVT.

This chain joins TRBV14 and TRBJ2-4; D remains unclear. The CDR3 sequence is 13 residues long. V was pared by 0 bases and J by 9 bases, with 9 bases between. CDR1 and CDR2 (germline): SGHDN, FVKESK. This chain's CDR3 is CASSQDWVGIQYF. CDR3 sequence (DNA): TGTGCCAGCAGCCAAGATTGGGTGGGCATTCAGTACTTC.

The chain couples TRBV5-6 to TRBJ2-1; D could derive from TRBD1 or TRBD2 (5 bases each). V dropped 5 bases and J dropped 5 bases, with 20 bases sitting between them. Germline-derived CDR1 and CDR2 are SGHDT and YYEEEE. CDR3 size: 16 residues. The CDR3 DNA reads as TGTGCCAGCAGGGGGGTACTGGGAGCCTTGGACAATGAGCAGTTCTTC. It translates to CASRGVLGALDNEQFF.

This clonotype has just a few counts. The V call is TRBV3-1, the J call TRBJ2-7; TRBD1 is a possible D gene (6 bases). V lost 4 bases and J 3 bases, leaving 19 bases between the germline ends. CDR1 and CDR2 from the germline V gene are LGHDT and YNNKEL (reference sequence). The CDR3 length is 16 residues. In DNA form, the CDR3 reads TGTGCCAGCAGCCCCTGGACAGCCCCGCACCTCTACGAGCAGTACTTC. Its translation: CASSPWTAPHLYEQYF.

The rearrangement uses TRBV4-1 and TRBJ2-6; 11 nucleotides align to TRBD2. This CDR3 is built from 18 residues. The V segment lost 1 base and the J segment 3 bases; nucleotides outside the gene matches: 5. Germline CDR1 is MGHRA and CDR2 is YSYEKL. Here the CDR3 reads CASSQVLAGGVGANVLTF. CDR3 DNA sequence: TGCGCCAGCAGCCAAGTTCTAGCGGGAGGAGTTGGGGCCAACGTCCTGACTTTC.

This chain connects TRBV12-3 or TRBV12-4 to TRBJ2-3, with TRBD2 as a possible D gene (6 bases). The CDR3 has 18 amino acids. V was cut by 9 bases and J by 4 bases, with 29 bases left in between. The CDR3 spells CARLRGAGYKARADTQYF. CDR3 DNA: TGTGCCAGGCTCCGTGGGGCGGGGTACAAAGCACGGGCAGATACGCAGTATTTT.

This clonotype was observed a handful of times. The genes are TRBV12-3 or TRBV12-4 and TRBJ1-1; D may be TRBD1 (5 bases). The V gene lost 5 bases and the J gene lost 5 bases, with 15 bases spanning the gap. The CDR3 runs 14 residues. CDR3 in DNA: TGTGCCAGCAGTCCCGGGGGGTGGGGGACTGAAGCTTTCTTT. This gives the protein CASSPGGWGTEAFF.

The chain has TRBV5-5 and TRBJ1-3, with D tentatively TRBD1 (6 bases). Germline CDR1 and CDR2: SGHKS and YYEKEE (reference sequence). This CDR3 region has 15 residues. Trimming stripped 0 bases from V and 6 bases from J, with 13 bases between. The CDR3 spells CASSLEVRGLNTIYF. CDR3 sequence (DNA): TGTGCCAGCAGCTTGGAGGTCAGGGGATTAAACACCATATATTTT.